This entry lists 26 T cell receptor beta chains sequenced from one sample in a study of T cells after yellow fever vaccination. TCRdb fed the 5' RACE reads into MiXCR, producing one record per CDR3 protein. The data show some 300,000 distinct CDR3 sequences, about 10% seen once. The sample was CD4+ T cells sorted from PBMCs, taken 5 days after the yellow fever booster vaccination. These receptors were collected from a man aged 18 to 29 who received the YFV17D yellow fever vaccine.

The chain has TRBV14 and TRBJ1-2; no definite D call. This CDR3 contains 16 residues. CDR1 SGHDN and CDR2 FVKESK come from the germline V gene. Trimming shortened V by 0 bases and J by 8 bases, and 19 bases separated the two germline ends. In DNA form, the CDR3 reads TGTGCCAGCAGCCAAGATGTTCGAGGATGGGGTCGAGGCTACACCTTC. Residues: CASSQDVRGWGRGYTF.

The chain links TRBV10-3 to TRBJ1-2; D uncertain. V lost 10 bases, J lost 2 bases, and 14 bases lay in between. From germline, CDR1 is ENHRY and CDR2 SYGVKD. This CDR3 region has 13 residues. The CDR3 DNA reads as TGTGCCACCCGTCACAGAGACAACTATGGCTACACCTTC. It is translated as CATRHRDNYGYTF.

This clonotype occurred a few times. The chain couples TRBV11-3 to TRBJ2-3; 9 bases match TRBD1. This CDR3 has 13 amino acids. Trimming cost V 4 bases and J 9 bases; bases outside gene matches: 5. Germline V CDR1 and CDR2: SGHNT, YENEEA. The CDR3 sequence: CASSSRGTGTQYF. The CDR3 DNA follows: TGTGCCAGCAGCTCAAGGGGGACAGGGACGCAGTATTTT.

This clonotype has only a few counts. The J gene is TRBJ1-5, the V gene TRBV6-6, with D perhaps matching TRBD1 (6 bases). The CDR3 runs 14 residues. CDR1 and CDR2 (germline): MNHNY, SVGAGI (reference sequence). The germline V and J ends were trimmed by 6 bases and 6 bases, with 15 bases remaining between them. The CDR3 bases are TGTGCCAGCAGGCCGGGGGACATCTTTCAGCCCCAGCATTTT. As protein: CASRPGDIFQPQHF.

The CDR3, as DNA: TGTGCCAGCAGAACGCCCGGTATAGGACCGAAAGAGACCCAGTACTTC. It encodes CASRTPGIGPKETQYF. V gene TRBV11-2 combines with J gene TRBJ2-5; D remains unclear. Per the germline V gene, CDR1 is SGHAT and CDR2 is FQNNGV. The V end was cut by 6 bases, the J end by 3 bases, with 20 bases between. This CDR3 is built from 16 residues.

The J gene is TRBJ1-5, the V gene TRBV7-2; D uncertain. V gave up 3 bases and J gave up 4 bases, with 7 bases separating them. Germline CDR1 SGHTA, CDR2 FQGNSA. The length of the CDR3 is 13 residues. The chain's CDR3 is CASSFGENQPQHF. The DNA for the CDR3 is TGTGCCAGCAGCTTCGGGGAGAATCAGCCCCAGCATTTT.

This chain joins TRBV11-2 and TRBJ1-4; 9 positions agree with TRBD1. CDR1 is SGHAT and CDR2 is FQNNGV in the germline V gene. The CDR3 totals 15 residues. J gave up 9 bases and V 5 bases, and 10 bases lay outside the gene matches. This chain's CDR3 is CASSIPGQGGKKLFF. CDR3 sequence (DNA): TGTGCCAGCAGCATACCGGGACAGGGAGGGAAAAAACTGTTTTTT.

The table lists this clonotype with many counts. This chain uses TRBV12-3 or TRBV12-4 with TRBJ1-2; possibly TRBD1 for D (6 bases). The CDR3 runs to 13 residues. Deletions cut 3 bases from V and 7 bases from J, with 12 bases between. This CDR3 is CASSFRGISGYTF. The DNA of the CDR3 is TGTGCCAGCAGTTTTAGGGGGATTTCTGGCTACACCTTC.

A few counts support this clonotype. V usage is TRBV14 and J usage is TRBJ1-2, with 11 nucleotides matching TRBD1. V trimming: 0 bases; J trimming: 7 bases; junction bases outside the gene matches: 10. The germline V gene has CDR1 SGHDN and CDR2 FVKESK. This CDR3 comprises 17 residues. This CDR3 is CASSQERRTGGFFGYTF. CDR3 nucleotide sequence: TGTGCCAGCAGCCAAGAGAGGAGGACAGGGGGCTTTTTTGGCTACACCTTC.

This clonotype was recorded at least ten times. This chain joins TRBV6-2 or TRBV6-3 and TRBJ1-5; unclear D gene. V lost 6 bases and J lost 0, with 18 bases in between. CDR3 length: 17 amino acids. Germline CDR1 MNHEY, CDR2 SVGEGT. The DNA for the CDR3 is TGTGCCAGCAGCACCTGGTGGGCTGTCAATAGCAATCAGCCCCAGCATTTT. Translated: CASSTWWAVNSNQPQHF.

The V and J genes are TRBV12-3 or TRBV12-4 and TRBJ2-6; maybe TRBD1 (6 bases). Trimming cost V 6 bases and J 3 bases, with 27 bases left between them. This CDR3 contains 20 residues. The DNA of the CDR3 is TGTGCCAGCAGACACCCTGAATTCACAGGGCACGGTTTTGGGGCCAACGTCCTGACTTTC. Protein sequence: CASRHPEFTGHGFGANVLTF.

This clonotype was seen many times. The J gene is TRBJ2-4, the V gene TRBV29-1, with a weak D call TRBD1 (6 bases). CDR1 and CDR2 from the germline V gene are SQVTM and ANQGSEA. Trimming shortened V by 7 bases and J by 0 bases, and 10 bases separated the two germline ends. The CDR3 spans 13 residues. CDR3 in amino acids: CSAKQGAKNIQYF. In DNA form, the CDR3 reads TGCAGCGCTAAACAGGGAGCCAAAAACATTCAGTACTTC.

This clonotype has only a few counts. This rearrangement joins TRBV15 to TRBJ2-7, with D tentatively TRBD1 (6 bases). The CDR3 consists of 18 residues. Per the germline V gene, CDR1 is LNHNV and CDR2 is YYDKDF (reference sequence). V gave up 0 bases and J gave up 4 bases, with 22 bases separating them. The DNA of the CDR3 is TGTGCCACCAGCAGAGATTTCATGGGGCAGGGGTCATTATACGAGCAGTACTTC. The encoded protein is CATSRDFMGQGSLYEQYF.

The genes are TRBV20-1 and TRBJ1-2; D not certain. This CDR3 spans 13 amino acids. The V gene lost 5 bases and the J gene lost 5 bases, with 15 bases spanning the gap. Per the germline V gene, CDR1 is DFQATT and CDR2 is SNEGSKA (reference sequence). CDR3 in amino acids: CSAAVLRAYGYTF. DNA of the CDR3: TGCAGTGCTGCTGTTCTAAGGGCGTATGGCTACACCTTC.

The V and J genes are TRBV30 and TRBJ1-3; D unresolved. The V and J ends lost 5 bases and 3 bases respectively, with 8 bases between them. CDR3 length: 12 residues. Germline V lookup: CDR1 GTSNPN, CDR2 SVGIG (reference sequence). The CDR3 sequence is CAWGESGNTIYF. The CDR3 nucleotides are TGTGCCTGGGGCGAAAGTGGAAACACCATATATTTT.

J is TRBJ2-1 and V is TRBV5-1; D tentatively reads TRBD1 or TRBD2 (5 bases each). Looked up from germline, CDR1 is SGHRS and CDR2 is YFSETQ. V was cut by 2 bases and J by 12 bases, with 12 bases left in between. This CDR3 spans 12 amino acids. Written as DNA, the CDR3 is TGCGCCAGCAGCTTTGACGGGGCTGGGCAGTTCTTC. Its protein is CASSFDGAGQFF.

This chain links TRBV5-1 with TRBJ1-2, with 7 nucleotides matching TRBD1. The CDR3 length is 15 residues. CDR1 is SGHRS and CDR2 is YFSETQ in the germline V gene. Trimming took 0 bases from V and 5 from J; bases not matched to a gene: 7. The CDR3 sequence is CASSLDGTAPYGYTF. The CDR3 nucleotides are TGCGCCAGCAGCTTGGATGGGACAGCACCTTATGGCTACACCTTC.

This clonotype showed up just a few times. The chain carries TRBV28 and TRBJ2-4; D may correspond to TRBD1 or TRBD2 (6 bases each). V gave up 3 bases and J gave up 12 bases, with 12 bases separating them. This CDR3 is 12 amino acids long. The germline CDR1 and CDR2 sequences are MDHEN and SYDVKM. CDR3 protein: CASSLGGGRQYF. CDR3 coding DNA: TGTGCCAGCAGTTTGGGGGGCGGTCGTCAGTACTTC.

This clonotype was observed many times. This chain uses TRBV7-3 with TRBJ2-2; 12 nucleotides agree with TRBD2. V was clipped by 3 bases and J by 4 bases; unmatched bases: 3. Germline CDR1 reads SGHTA; CDR2 reads FQGTGA. The CDR3 covers 16 residues. The DNA of the CDR3 is TGTGCCAGCAGCTTCGGACTAGCGGGGTTCACCGGGGAGCTGTTTTTT. Amino acids: CASSFGLAGFTGELFF.

This clonotype has more than one count but fewer than ten. This rearrangement joins TRBV6-5 to TRBJ2-1; TRBD1 aligns across 8 bases. From germline, CDR1 is MNHEY and CDR2 SVGAGI. There are 15 residues in the CDR3. J gave up 7 bases and V 0 bases, and 5 bases lay outside the gene matches. The CDR3 nucleotides read TGTGCCAGCAGTTACTCGAGACAGGGGAGGAATGAGCAGTTCTTC. As protein: CASSYSRQGRNEQFF.

The chain recombines TRBV23-1 with TRBJ1-4; 10 positions agree with TRBD1. TRBV23-1 is an ORF, with its function uncertain. V lost 0 bases, J lost 10 bases, and 2 bases stayed unmatched. The CDR3 length is 14 residues. CDR3 in amino acids: CASSQSDRGGKLFF. CDR3 DNA: TGCGCCAGCAGTCAATCGGACAGGGGGGGAAAACTGTTTTTT.

The chain is built from TRBV14 and TRBJ2-5; D is possibly TRBD2 (5 bases). The V end was cut by 1 base, the J end by 4 bases, with 19 bases between. CDR1 and CDR2 (germline): SGHDN, FVKESK. The CDR3 runs 17 residues. Written as DNA, the CDR3 is TGTGCCAGCAGCCAAGGTCCGGGGAGAGTGTCCCCAGAGACCCAGTACTTC. Encoded protein: CASSQGPGRVSPETQYF.

The sample holds a few counts of this clonotype. The chain uses TRBV5-1 and TRBJ2-7, with D perhaps TRBD1 (5 bases). Trimming shortened V by 1 base and J by 1 base, and 15 bases separated the two germline ends. The CDR3 is made up of 16 amino acids. In germline, CDR1 is SGHRS, CDR2 YFSETQ. The DNA for the CDR3 is TGCGCCAGCAGCTTGACTTATTACAGGACATCCTACGAGCAGTACGTC. Residues: CASSLTYYRTSYEQYV.

The chain couples TRBV5-1 to TRBJ1-2; possibly TRBD1 for D (5 bases). CDR3 size: 14 residues. Germline loops: CDR1 SGHRS, CDR2 YFSETQ. The V end lost 5 bases, the J end lost 2 bases, and 13 bases lay between the germline ends. DNA for the CDR3: TGCGCCAGCAGTGAATCGGGGGGGAACTATGGCTACACCTTC. It codes for CASSESGGNYGYTF.

This clonotype came up many times. V and J are TRBV7-8 and TRBJ1-1; D possibly corresponds to TRBD1 (5 bases). This CDR3 spans 16 amino acids. V shed 3 bases and J shed 2 bases, with 16 bases lying between them. In germline, CDR1 is SGHVS, CDR2 FQNEAQ. The CDR3 region is CASSFALGQGNTEAFF. The CDR3 DNA is TGTGCCAGCAGCTTTGCCTTAGGGCAGGGAAACACTGAAGCTTTCTTT.

The chain employs TRBV28 and TRBJ2-5; D possibly corresponds to TRBD2 (7 bases). The CDR3 spans 15 residues. Deletions cut 6 bases from V and 5 bases from J, with 19 bases between. Germline V gene data show CDR1 as MDHEN and CDR2 as SYDVKM. The CDR3 DNA is TGTGCCAGCAGCATACAGGGAGCGGGGCGGGAGACCCAGTACTTC. Its translation: CASSIQGAGRETQYF.